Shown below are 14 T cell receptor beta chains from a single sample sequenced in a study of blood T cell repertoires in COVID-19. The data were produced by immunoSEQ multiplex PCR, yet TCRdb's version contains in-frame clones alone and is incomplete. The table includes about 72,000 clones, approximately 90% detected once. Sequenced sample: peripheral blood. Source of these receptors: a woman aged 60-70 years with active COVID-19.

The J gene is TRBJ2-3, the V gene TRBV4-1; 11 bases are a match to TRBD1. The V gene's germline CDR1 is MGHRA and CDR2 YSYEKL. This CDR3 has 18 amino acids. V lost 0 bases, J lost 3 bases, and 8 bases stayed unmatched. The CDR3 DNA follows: TGCGCCAGCAGCCAAGACAATGGACAGGGGGCGCGTACAGATACGCAGTATTTT. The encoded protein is CASSQDNGQGARTDTQYF.

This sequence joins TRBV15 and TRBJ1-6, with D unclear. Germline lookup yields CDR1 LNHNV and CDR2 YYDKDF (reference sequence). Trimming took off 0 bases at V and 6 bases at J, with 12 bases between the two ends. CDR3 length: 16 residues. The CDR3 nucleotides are TGTGCCACCAGCAGAGATGAGGGCCTCGGTAATTCACCCCTCCACTTT. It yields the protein CATSRDEGLGNSPLHF. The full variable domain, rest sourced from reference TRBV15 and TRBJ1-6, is DAMVIQNPRYQVTQFGKPVTLSCSQTLNHNVMYWYQQKSSQAPKLLFHYYDKDFNNEADTPDNFQSRRPNTSFCFLDIRSPGLGDTAMYLCATSRDEGLGNSPLHFGNGTRLTVT.

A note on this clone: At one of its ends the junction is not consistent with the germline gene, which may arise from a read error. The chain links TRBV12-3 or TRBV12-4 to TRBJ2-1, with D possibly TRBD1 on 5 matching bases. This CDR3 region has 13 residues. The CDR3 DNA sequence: TGTGCACCGACGTGGGGCTCCAACAATGAGCAGTTCTTC. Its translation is CAPTWGSNNEQFF.

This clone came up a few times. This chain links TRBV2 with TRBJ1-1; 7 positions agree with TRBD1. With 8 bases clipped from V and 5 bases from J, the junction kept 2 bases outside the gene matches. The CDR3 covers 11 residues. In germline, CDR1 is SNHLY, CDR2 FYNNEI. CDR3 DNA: TGTGCCAGCCACAGGGGAACTGAAGCTTTCTTT. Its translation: CASHRGTEAFF.

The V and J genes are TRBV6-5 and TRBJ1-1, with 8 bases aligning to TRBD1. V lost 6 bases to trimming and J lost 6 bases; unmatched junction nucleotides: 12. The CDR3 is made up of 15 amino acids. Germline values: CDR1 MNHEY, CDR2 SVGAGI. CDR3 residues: CASRARQGNTAEAFF. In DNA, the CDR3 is TGTGCCAGCAGGGCCAGACAGGGGAATACCGCTGAAGCTTTCTTT.

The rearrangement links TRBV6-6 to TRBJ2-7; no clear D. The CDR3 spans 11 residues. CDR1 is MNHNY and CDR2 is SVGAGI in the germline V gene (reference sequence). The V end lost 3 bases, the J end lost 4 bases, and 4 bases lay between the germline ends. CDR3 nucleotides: TGTGCCAGCAGTTATCGTTACGAGCAGTACTTC. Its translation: CASSYRYEQYF.

The CDR3 DNA follows: TGTGCCAGCAGTGACCGCGACAGGGAGAGCAATGAGCAGTTCTTC. It is translated as CASSDRDRESNEQFF. V usage is TRBV2 and J usage is TRBJ2-1; TRBD1 matches at 7 bases. The CDR3 runs to 15 residues. The germline V gene encodes CDR1 SNHLY and CDR2 FYNNEI. Trimming cost V 3 bases and J 6 bases; bases outside gene matches: 8.

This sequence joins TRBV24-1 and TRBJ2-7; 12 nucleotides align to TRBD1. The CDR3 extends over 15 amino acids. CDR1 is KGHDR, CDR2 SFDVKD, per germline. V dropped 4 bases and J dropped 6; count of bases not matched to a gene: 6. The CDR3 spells CATSEHGTGGSEQYF. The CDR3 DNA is TGTGCCACCAGTGAACACGGGACAGGGGGCTCCGAGCAGTACTTC.

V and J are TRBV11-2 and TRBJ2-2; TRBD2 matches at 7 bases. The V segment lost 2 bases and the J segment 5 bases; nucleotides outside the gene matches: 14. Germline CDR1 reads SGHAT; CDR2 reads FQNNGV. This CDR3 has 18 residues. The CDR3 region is CASSLHTLGGVRTGELFF. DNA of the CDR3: TGTGCCAGCAGCTTACACACTTTGGGGGGGGTGCGAACCGGGGAGCTGTTTTTT.

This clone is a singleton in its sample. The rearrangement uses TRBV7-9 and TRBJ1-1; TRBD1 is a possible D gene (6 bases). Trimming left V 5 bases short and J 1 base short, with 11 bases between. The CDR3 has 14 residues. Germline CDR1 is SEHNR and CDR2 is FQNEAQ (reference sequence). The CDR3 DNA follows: TGTGCCAGCAGCCTAGGGGGGGAGAACACTGAAGCTTTCTTT. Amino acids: CASSLGGENTEAFF.

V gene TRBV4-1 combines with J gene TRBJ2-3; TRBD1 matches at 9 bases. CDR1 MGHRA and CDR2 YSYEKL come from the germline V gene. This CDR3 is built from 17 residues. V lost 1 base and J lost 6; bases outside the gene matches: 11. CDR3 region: CASSQAGTGGGVDTQYF. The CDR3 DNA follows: TGCGCCAGCAGCCAAGCCGGAACAGGGGGCGGAGTGGATACGCAGTATTTT.

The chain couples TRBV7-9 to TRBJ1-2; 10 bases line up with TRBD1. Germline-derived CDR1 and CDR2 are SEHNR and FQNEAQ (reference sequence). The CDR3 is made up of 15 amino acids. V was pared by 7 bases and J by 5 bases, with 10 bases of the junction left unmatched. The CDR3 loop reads CASTESGTGEYGYTF. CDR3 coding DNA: TGTGCCAGCACGGAATCAGGGACAGGGGAGTATGGCTACACCTTC.

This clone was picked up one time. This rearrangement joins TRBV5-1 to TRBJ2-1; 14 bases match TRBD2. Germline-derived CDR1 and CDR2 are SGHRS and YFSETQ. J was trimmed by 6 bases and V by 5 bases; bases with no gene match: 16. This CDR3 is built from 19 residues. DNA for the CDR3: TGCGCCAGCAGGCCAAAACGGGGACTAGCGGGAGTTGGCCCCAATGAGCAGTTCTTC. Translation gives CASRPKRGLAGVGPNEQFF.

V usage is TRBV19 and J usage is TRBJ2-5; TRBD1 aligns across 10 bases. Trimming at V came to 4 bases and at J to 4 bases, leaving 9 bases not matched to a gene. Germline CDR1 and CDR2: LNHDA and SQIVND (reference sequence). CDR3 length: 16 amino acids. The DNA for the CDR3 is TGTGCCAGTAGTACCCTGACAGGGGGCTTTGCAGAGACCCAGTACTTC. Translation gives CASSTLTGGFAETQYF. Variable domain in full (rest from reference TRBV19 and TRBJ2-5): DGGITQSPKYLFRKEGQNVTLSCEQNLNHDAMYWYRQDPGQGLRLIYYSQIVNDFQKGDIAEGYSVSREKKESFPLTVTSAQKNPTAFYLCASSTLTGGFAETQYFGPGTRLLVL.